This TCR beta chain was sequenced during a study of cytomegalovirus exposure and HLA in healthy donors. CDR3 length: 14 amino acids. Between the trimmed V and J ends, which lost 9 bases and 1 base, there was a span of 12 bases. Use of 60 Vbeta and 13 Jbeta primers characterized the PCR. Sequencing used immunoSEQ multiplex PCR; TCRdb keeps in-frame clones, though not all of them. The sample consists of about 230,000 clones, more than 75% of them appearing once. This clonotype was sampled from a girl aged 2-9 years in good health and CMV-seronegative. Sequenced input: PBMCs. J is TRBJ2-2 and V is TRBV23-1, with D maybe TRBD1 (5 bases). TRBV23-1 is annotated as an ORF whose role is uncertain. In nucleotides, the CDR3 is TGCGCCAGTAAGGACACGGAGAACACCGGGGAGCTGTTTTTT. This sequence encodes CASKDTENTGELFF.